These T cell receptor beta chains were read from a single sample in a study of blood T cell repertoires in COVID-19. Repertoires were generated with immunoSEQ multiplex PCR, while TCRdb's copy carries only in-frame clones and drops some. The sample consists of tens of thousands of clones, 83% of them appearing once. Sequenced sample: peripheral blood. These receptors originate from an older woman with acute or convalescent COVID-19. Both conserved end residues are part of each CDR3. A D gene is named only where the DNA matches it firmly. A row's size may be missing; if present it is once, few, many or a size class.

>TRBV2|TRBD1|medium-sized|TRBJ1-2
TGTGCCAGCAGTGTGTTTCAGGGGGAATATGGCTACACCTTC
CASSVFQGEYGYTF
>TRBV5-1|NA|NA|TRBJ2-3
TGCGCCAGCAGCTTGGGGTACAGCCTTCACACAGATACGCAGTATTTT
CASSLGYSLHTDTQYF
>TRBV7-8|NA|once|TRBJ1-1
TGTGCCAGCAGCCGCGGCGGGGCAGACTTGAACACTGAAGCTTTCTTT
CASSRGGADLNTEAFF
>TRBV5-1|TRBD1|NA|TRBJ2-1
TGCGCCAGCAGCCCTGGGACAGGGGGAAATGAGCAGTTCTTC
CASSPGTGGNEQFF
>TRBV5-4|NA|NA|TRBJ1-3
TGTGCCAGCAGCTTGGTACAGGAAAACACCATATATTTT
CASSLVQENTIYF
>TRBV16|TRBD1|NA|TRBJ2-2
TGTGCCAGCAGCCCTCAACAGGGGACCGGGGAGCTGTTTTTT
CASSPQQGTGELFF
>TRBV10-3|NA|few|TRBJ1-2
TGTGCCATCAGTGAAAAAGGGAGCAGCTATGGCTACACCTTC
CAISEKGSSYGYTF
>TRBV7-3|NA|NA|TRBJ1-2
TGTGCCAGCAGCCCGGACAGTAACTATGGCTACACCTTC
CASSPDSNYGYTF
>TRBV2|NA|NA|TRBJ2-4
TGTGCCAGCAGTATGGGACTAGCCAAAAACATTCAGTACTTC
CASSMGLAKNIQYF
>TRBV3-1/TRBV3-2|NA|NA|TRBJ2-3
TGTGCCAGCAGCCCCGGACCCCGGGGAGATACGCAGTATTTT
CASSPGPRGDTQYF
>TRBV4-1|NA|NA|TRBJ1-2
TGCGCCAGCAGCCAAGAGAGAGGCTATGGCTACACCTTC
CASSQERGYGYTF
>TRBV19|TRBD1|NA|TRBJ1-1
TGTGCCAGTATGGTGACAGGGTCGGGCACTGAAGCTTTCTTT
CASMVTGSGTEAFF
>TRBV4-2|NA|NA|TRBJ2-1
TGTGCCAGCAGCCCCCAGGCGGGGACGGGTTACAATGAGCAGTTCTTC
CASSPQAGTGYNEQFF
>TRBV5-4|TRBD1|NA|TRBJ1-2
TGTGCCAGCGGGTCTGGGTTCTACAGGGGGGAAGATAACTATGGCTACACCTTC
CASGSGFYRGEDNYGYTF
>TRBV12-3/TRBV12-4|NA|NA|TRBJ1-2
TGTGCCAGCAGTTCCAGGGCCGGCTACACCTTC
CASSSRAGYTF
>TRBV6-5|TRBD1|NA|TRBJ1-3
TGTGCCAGCGGGGATCAGGGGGCCTCCATATATTTT
CASGDQGASIYF
>TRBV21-1|NA|NA|TRBJ2-2
TGTGCCAGCAGCAAAGTAGCGGGACAGGGGGCCGACGGGGAGCTGTTTTTT
CASSKVAGQGADGELFF
>TRBV9|TRBD1|once|TRBJ1-2
TGTGCCAGCAGCGTTAGACCAGGGGGCTTATACACCTTC
CASSVRPGGLYTF
>TRBV12-5|TRBD1|few|TRBJ1-2
TGTGCTAGTGGTACAGGGGCTGACTATGGCTACACCTTC
CASGTGADYGYTF
>TRBV27|TRBD1|NA|TRBJ2-7
TGTGCCAGCAGTCTATCGGGACAGGGGGCTTACGAGCAGTACTTC
CASSLSGQGAYEQYF
>TRBV7-3|NA|NA|TRBJ2-2
TGTGCCAGCAGCACCGACACATCGAACACCGGGGAGCTGTTTTTT
CASSTDTSNTGELFF
>TRBV15|NA|NA|TRBJ1-2
TGTGCCACCAGCAGAGGGGGGGGAGAGCGTGGCTACACCTTC
CATSRGGGERGYTF
>TRBV27|TRBD1|NA|TRBJ2-1
TGTGCCAGCAGTCAAACCTGGACAGGGGATGAGCAGTTCTTC
CASSQTWTGDEQFF
>TRBV11-2|NA|once|TRBJ1-4
TGTGCCAGCAGCTTAGAGGGCGGGTTGCTTGAAAAACTGTTTTTT
CASSLEGGLLEKLFF
>TRBV9|NA|NA|TRBJ2-3
TGTGCCAGCAGCGTACACGGGGGTGGGGATACGCAGTATTTT
CASSVHGGGDTQYF
>TRBV5-1|NA|NA|TRBJ1-2
TGCGCCAGCAGCTTGGGTCGGGTAAAAGAAGGCTACACCTTC
CASSLGRVKEGYTF
>TRBV5-1|TRBD1|once|TRBJ2-3
TGCGCCAGTCGGACCCAGGGGGCGTTGGGCACAGATACGCAGTATTTT
CASRTQGALGTDTQYF
>TRBV7-3|NA|NA|TRBJ1-1
TGTGCCAGCAGCTTAACGAAGGGAGGGCACACTGAAGCTTTCTTT
CASSLTKGGHTEAFF
>TRBV5-1|NA|NA|TRBJ2-7
TGCGCCAGCAGTCCGGGGAGATTAACAGGGTTCGATGGGCAGTACTTC
CASSPGRLTGFDGQYF
>TRBV2|NA|NA|TRBJ1-6
TGTGCCAGCATAAACGTCAGGGGCAATTCACCCCTCCACTTT
CASINVRGNSPLHF
>TRBV5-4|NA|NA|TRBJ1-4
TGTGCCAGCAGCTTGGGACAGAATAATGAAAAACTGTTTTTT
CASSLGQNNEKLFF